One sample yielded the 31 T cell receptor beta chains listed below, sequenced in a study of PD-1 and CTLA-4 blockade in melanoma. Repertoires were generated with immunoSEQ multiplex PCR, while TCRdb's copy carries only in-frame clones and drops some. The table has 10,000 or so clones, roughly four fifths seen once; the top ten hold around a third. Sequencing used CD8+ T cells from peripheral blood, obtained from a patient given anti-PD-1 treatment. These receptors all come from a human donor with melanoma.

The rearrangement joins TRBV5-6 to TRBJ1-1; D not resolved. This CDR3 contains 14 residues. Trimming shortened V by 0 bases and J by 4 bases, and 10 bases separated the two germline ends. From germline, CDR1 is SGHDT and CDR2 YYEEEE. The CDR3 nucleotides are TGTGCCAGCAGCTTGGTTCAGCTTTCCACTGAAGCTTTCTTT. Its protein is CASSLVQLSTEAFF.

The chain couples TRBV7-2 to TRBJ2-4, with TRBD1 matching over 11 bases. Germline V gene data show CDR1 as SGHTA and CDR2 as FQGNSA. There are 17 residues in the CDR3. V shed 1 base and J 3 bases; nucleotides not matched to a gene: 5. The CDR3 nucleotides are TGTGCCAGCAGCTTAGACTCCGGGACAGGGGGCAAAAACATTCAGTACTTC. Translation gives CASSLDSGTGGKNIQYF.

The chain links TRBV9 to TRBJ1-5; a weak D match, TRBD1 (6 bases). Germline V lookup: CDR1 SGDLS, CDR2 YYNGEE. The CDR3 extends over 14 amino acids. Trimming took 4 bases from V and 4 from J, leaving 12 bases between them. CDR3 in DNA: TGTGCCAGCAGCACCGGGACACTAAATCAGCCCCAGCATTTT. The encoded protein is CASSTGTLNQPQHF.

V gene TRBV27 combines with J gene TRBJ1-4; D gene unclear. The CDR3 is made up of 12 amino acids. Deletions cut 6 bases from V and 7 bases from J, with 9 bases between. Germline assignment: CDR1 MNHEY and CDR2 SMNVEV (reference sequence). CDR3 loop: CASSPYGEKLFF. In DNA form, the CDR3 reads TGTGCCAGCAGCCCCTACGGTGAAAAACTGTTTTTT.

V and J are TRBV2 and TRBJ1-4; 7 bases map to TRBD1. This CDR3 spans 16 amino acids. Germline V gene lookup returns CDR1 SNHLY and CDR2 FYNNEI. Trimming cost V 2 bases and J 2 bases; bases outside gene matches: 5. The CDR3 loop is CASSEYPDRTNEKLFF. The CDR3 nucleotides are TGTGCCAGCAGTGAATACCCGGACAGGACTAATGAAAAACTGTTTTTT.

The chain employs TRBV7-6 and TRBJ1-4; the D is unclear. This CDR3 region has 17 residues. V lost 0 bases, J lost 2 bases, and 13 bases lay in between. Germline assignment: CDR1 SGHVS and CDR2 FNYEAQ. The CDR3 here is CASSLALGKETNEKLFF. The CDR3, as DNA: TGTGCCAGCAGCTTAGCCCTGGGAAAGGAGACTAATGAAAAACTGTTTTTT.

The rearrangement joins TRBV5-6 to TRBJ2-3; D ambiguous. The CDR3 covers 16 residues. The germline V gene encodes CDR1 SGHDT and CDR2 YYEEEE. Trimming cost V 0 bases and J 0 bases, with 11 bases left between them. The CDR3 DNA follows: TGTGCCAGCAGCTTGGGGGCCAGCACTAGCACAGATACGCAGTATTTT. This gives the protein CASSLGASTSTDTQYF.

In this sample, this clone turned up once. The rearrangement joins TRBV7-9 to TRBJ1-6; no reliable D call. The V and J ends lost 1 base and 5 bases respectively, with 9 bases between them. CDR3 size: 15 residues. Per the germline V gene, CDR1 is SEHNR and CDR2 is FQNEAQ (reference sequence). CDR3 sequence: CASSLEPADNSPLHF. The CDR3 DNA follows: TGTGCCAGCAGCTTAGAACCAGCGGATAATTCACCCCTCCACTTT.

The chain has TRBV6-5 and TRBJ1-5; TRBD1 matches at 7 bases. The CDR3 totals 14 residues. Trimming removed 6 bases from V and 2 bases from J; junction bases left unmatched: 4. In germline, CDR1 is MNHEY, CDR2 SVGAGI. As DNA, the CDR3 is TGTGCCAGCAGACAGGGGATAGGCAATCAGCCCCAGCATTTT. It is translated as CASRQGIGNQPQHF.

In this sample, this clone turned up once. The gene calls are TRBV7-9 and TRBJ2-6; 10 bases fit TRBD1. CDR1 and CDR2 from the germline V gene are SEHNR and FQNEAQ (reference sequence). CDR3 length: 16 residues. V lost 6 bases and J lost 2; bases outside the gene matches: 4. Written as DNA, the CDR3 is TGTGCCAGCAGAGGACAGGGGGTTGCTGGGGCCAACGTCCTGACTTTC. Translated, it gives CASRGQGVAGANVLTF.

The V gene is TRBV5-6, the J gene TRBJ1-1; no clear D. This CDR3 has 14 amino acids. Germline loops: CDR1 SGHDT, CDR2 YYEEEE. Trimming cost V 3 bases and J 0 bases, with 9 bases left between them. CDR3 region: CASSSVGLNTEAFF. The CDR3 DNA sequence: TGTGCCAGCAGCTCAGTAGGCCTGAACACTGAAGCTTTCTTT.

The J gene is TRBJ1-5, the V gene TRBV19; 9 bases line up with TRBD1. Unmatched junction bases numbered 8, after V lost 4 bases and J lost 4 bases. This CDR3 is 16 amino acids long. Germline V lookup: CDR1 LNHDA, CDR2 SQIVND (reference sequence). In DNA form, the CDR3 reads TGTGCCAGTAGTACTCACACAGGGGGCAGTAATCAGCCCCAGCATTTT. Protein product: CASSTHTGGSNQPQHF.

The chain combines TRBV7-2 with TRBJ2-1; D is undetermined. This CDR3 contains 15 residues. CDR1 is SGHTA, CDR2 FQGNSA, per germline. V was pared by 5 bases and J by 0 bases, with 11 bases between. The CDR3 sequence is CASSPRASSYNEQFF. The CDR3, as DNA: TGTGCCAGCAGCCCTCGGGCAAGCTCCTACAATGAGCAGTTCTTC.

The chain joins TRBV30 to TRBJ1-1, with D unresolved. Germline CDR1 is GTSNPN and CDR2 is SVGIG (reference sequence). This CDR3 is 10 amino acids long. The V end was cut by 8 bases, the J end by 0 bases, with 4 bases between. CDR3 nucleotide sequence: TGTGCCGGACTGAACACTGAAGCTTTCTTT. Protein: CAGLNTEAFF.

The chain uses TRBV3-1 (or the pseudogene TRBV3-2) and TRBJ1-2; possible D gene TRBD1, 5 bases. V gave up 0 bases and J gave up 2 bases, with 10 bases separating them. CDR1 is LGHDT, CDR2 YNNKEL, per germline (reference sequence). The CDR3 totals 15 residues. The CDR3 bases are TGTGCCAGCAGCCAAGATGGGAAGGGGAACTATGGCTACACCTTC. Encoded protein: CASSQDGKGNYGYTF.

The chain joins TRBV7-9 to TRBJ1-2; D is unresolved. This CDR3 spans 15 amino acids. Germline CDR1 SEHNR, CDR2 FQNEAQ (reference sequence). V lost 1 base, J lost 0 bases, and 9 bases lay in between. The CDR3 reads CASSLERSANYGYTF. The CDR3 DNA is TGTGCCAGCAGCTTAGAAAGGTCCGCTAACTATGGCTACACCTTC.

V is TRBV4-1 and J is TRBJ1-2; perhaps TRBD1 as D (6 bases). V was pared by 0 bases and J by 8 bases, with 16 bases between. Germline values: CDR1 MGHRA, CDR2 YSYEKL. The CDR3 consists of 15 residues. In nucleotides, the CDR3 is TGCGCCAGCAGCCAAGAAAAAAAACAGGGTCGGGGCTACACCTTC. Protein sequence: CASSQEKKQGRGYTF.

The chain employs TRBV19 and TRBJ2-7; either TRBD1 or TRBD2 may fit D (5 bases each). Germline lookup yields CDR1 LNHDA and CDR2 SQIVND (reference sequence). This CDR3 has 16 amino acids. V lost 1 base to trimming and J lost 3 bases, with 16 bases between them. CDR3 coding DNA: TGTGCCAGTAGTATAGGGGGCAGGGAGAGCTTCTACGAGCAGTACTTC. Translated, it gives CASSIGGRESFYEQYF.

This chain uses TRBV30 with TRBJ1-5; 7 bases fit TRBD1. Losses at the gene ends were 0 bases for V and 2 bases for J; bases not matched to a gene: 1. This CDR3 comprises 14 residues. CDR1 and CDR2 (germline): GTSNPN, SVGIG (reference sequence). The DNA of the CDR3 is TGTGCCTGGAGTGTCGGACAGGGCAATCAGCCCCAGCATTTT. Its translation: CAWSVGQGNQPQHF. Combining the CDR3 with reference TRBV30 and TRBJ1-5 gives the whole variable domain SQTIHQWPATLVQPVGSPLSLECTVEGTSNPNLYWYRQAAGRGLQLLFYSVGIGQISSEVPQNLSASRPQDRQFILSSKKLLLSDSGFYLCAWSVGQGNQPQHFGDGTRLSIL.

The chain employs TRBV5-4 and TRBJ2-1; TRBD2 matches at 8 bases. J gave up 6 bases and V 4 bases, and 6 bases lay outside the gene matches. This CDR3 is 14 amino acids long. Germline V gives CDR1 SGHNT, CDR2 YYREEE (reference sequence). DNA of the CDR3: TGTGCCAGCAGCCACCAGACTAGCGCCAATGAGCAGTTCTTC. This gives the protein CASSHQTSANEQFF.

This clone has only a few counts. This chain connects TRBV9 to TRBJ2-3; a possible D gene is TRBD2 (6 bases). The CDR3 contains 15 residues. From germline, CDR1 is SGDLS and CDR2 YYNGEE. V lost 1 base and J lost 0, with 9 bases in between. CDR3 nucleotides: TGTGCCAGCAGCGTACTAGCGCTTAGCACAGATACGCAGTATTTT. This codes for CASSVLALSTDTQYF.

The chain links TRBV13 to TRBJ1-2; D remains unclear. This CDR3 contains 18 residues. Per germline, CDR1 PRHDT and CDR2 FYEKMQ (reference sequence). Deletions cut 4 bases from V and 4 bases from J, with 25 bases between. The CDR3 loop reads CASSSGSTPDAIGYGYTF. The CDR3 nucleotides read TGTGCCAGCAGCTCCGGATCGACACCCGACGCCATTGGCTATGGCTACACCTTC. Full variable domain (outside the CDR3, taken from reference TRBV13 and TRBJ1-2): AAGVIQSPRHLIKEKRETATLKCYPIPRHDTVYWYQQGPGQDPQFLISFYEKMQSDKGSIPDRFSAQQFSDYHSELNMSSLELGDSALYFCASSSGSTPDAIGYGYTFGSGTRLTVV.

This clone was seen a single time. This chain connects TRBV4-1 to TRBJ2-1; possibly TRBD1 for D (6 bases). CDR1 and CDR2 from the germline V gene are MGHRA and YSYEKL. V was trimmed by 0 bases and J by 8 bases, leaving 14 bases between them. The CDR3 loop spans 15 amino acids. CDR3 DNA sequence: TGCGCCAGCAGCCAAGATCCCCAGGGGATCGATGAGCAGTTCTTC. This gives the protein CASSQDPQGIDEQFF.

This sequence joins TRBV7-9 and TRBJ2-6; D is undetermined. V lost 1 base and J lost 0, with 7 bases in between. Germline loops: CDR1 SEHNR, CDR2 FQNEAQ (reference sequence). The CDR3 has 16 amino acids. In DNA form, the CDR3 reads TGTGCCAGCAGCTTAGGCCTTCCCTCTGGGGCCAACGTCCTGACTTTC. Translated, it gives CASSLGLPSGANVLTF.

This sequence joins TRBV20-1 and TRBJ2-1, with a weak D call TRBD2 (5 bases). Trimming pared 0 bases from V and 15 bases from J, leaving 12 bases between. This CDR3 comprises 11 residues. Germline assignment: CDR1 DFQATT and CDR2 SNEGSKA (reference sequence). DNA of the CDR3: TGCAGTGCTAGAGACCCCCCGGGGATGTTCTTC. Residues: CSARDPPGMFF.

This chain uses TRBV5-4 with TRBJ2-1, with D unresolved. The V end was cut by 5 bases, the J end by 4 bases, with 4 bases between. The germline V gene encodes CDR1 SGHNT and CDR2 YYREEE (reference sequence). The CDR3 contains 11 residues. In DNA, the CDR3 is TGTGCCAGCAGTTTATACAATGAGCAGTTCTTC. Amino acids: CASSLYNEQFF.

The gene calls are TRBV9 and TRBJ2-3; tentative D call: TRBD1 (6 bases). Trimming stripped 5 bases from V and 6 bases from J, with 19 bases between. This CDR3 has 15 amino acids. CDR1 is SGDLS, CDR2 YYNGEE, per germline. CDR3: CASRDVGAKPDTQYF. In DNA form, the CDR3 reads TGTGCCAGCAGGGACGTGGGGGCGAAGCCGGATACGCAGTATTTT.

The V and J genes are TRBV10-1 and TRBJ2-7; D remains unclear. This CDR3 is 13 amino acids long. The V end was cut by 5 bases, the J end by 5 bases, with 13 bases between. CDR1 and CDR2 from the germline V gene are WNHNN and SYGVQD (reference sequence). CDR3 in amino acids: CASSPTGRDEQYF. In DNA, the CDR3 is TGCGCCAGCAGTCCCACTGGTCGGGACGAGCAGTACTTC.

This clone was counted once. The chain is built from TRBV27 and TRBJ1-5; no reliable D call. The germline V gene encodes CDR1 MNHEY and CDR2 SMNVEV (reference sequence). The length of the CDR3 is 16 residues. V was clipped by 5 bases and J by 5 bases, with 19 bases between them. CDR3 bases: TGTGCCAGCAGTCTTATATCCGCTCGGGAGGATCAGCCCCAGCATTTT. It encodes CASSLISAREDQPQHF.

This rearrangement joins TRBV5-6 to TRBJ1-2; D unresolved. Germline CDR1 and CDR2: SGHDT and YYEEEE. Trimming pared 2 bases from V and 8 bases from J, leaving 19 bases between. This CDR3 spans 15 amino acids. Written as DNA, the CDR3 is TGTGCCAGCAGCTTAGGCGGGGTGCTTGGTTCGGGCTACACCTTC. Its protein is CASSLGGVLGSGYTF. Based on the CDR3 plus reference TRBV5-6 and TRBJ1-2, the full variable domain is DAGVTQSPTHLIKTRGQQVTLRCSPKSGHDTVSWYQQALGQGPQFIFQYYEEEERQRGNFPDRFSGHQFPNYSSELNVNALLLGDSALYLCASSLGGVLGSGYTFGSGTRLTVV.

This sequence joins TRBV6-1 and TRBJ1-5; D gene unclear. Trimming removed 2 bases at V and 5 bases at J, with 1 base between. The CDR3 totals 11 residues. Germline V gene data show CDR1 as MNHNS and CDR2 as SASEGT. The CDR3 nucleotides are TGTGCCAGCAGTGAATATCAGCCCCAGCATTTT. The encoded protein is CASSEYQPQHF.